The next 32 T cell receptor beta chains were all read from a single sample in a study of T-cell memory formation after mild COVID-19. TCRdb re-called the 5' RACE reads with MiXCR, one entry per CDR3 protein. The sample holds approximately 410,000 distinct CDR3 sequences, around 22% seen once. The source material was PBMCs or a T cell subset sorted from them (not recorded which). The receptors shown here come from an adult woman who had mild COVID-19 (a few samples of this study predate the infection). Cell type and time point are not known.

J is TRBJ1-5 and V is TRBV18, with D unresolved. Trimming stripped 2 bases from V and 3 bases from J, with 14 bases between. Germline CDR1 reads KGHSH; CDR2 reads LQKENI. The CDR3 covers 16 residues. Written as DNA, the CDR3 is TGTGCCAGCTCACCAAATTCCGGGCATTACAATCAGCCCCAGCATTTT. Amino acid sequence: CASSPNSGHYNQPQHF.

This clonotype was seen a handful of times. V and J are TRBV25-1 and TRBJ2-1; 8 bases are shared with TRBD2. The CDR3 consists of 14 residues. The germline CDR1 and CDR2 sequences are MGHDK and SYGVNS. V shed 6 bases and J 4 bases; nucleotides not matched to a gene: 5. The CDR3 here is CASSDSGNYNEQFF. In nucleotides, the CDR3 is TGTGCCAGCAGCGATAGCGGGAATTACAATGAGCAGTTCTTC. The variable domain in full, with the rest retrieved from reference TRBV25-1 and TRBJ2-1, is EADIYQTPRYLVIGTGKKITLECSQTMGHDKMYWYQQDPGMELHLIHYSYGVNSTEKGDLSSESTVSRIRTEHFPLTLESARPSHTSQYLCASSDSGNYNEQFFGPGTRLTVL.

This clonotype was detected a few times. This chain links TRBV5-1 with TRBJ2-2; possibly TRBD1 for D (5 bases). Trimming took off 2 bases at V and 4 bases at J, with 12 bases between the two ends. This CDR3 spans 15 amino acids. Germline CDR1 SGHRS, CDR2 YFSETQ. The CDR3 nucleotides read TGCGCCAGCAGCTTCCTCAGGGATGGCACCGGGGAGCTGTTTTTT. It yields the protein CASSFLRDGTGELFF.

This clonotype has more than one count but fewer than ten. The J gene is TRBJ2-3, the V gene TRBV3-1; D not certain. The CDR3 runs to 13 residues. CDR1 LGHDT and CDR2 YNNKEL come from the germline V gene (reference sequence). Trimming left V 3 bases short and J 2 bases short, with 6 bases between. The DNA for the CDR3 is TGTGCCAGCAGCCAGCTCACCACAGATACGCAGTATTTT. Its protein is CASSQLTTDTQYF.

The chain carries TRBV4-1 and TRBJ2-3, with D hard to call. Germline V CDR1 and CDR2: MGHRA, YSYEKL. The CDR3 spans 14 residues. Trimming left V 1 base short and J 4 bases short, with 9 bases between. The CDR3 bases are TGCGCCAGCAGCCAAGGTCCAGGTGCAGATACGCAGTATTTT. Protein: CASSQGPGADTQYF.

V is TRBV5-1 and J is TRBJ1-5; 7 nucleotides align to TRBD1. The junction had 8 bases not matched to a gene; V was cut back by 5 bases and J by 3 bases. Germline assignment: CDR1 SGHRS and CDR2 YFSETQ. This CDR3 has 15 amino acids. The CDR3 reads CASSFGTDNNQPQHF. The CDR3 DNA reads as TGCGCCAGCAGTTTTGGGACAGACAACAATCAGCCCCAGCATTTT.

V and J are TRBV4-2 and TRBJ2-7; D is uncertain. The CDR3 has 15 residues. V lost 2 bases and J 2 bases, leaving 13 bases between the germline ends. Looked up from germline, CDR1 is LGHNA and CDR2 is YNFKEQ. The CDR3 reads CASSQSGPTAYEQYF. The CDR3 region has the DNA TGTGCCAGCAGCCAATCCGGGCCGACGGCCTACGAGCAGTACTTC.

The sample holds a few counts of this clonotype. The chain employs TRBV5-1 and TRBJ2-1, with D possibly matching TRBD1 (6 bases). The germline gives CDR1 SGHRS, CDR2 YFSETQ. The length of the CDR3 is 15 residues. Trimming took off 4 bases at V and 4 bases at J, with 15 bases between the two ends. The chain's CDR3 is CASSLQGTPYNEQFF. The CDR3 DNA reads TGCGCCAGCAGCCTACAGGGCACCCCTTACAATGAGCAGTTCTTC.

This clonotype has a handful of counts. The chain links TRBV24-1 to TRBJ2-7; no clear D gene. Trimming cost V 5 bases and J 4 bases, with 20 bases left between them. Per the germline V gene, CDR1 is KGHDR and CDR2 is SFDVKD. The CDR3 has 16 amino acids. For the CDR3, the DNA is TGTGCCACCAGTGGGGAAGCAGGAGCCAAAGAATACGAGCAGTACTTC. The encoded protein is CATSGEAGAKEYEQYF.

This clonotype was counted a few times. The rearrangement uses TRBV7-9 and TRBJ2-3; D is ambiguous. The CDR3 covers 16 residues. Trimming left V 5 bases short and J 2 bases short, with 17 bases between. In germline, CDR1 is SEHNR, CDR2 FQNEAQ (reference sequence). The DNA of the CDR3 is TGTGCCAGCAGCCACCCACCGAACCCCATCACAGATACGCAGTATTTT. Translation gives CASSHPPNPITDTQYF.

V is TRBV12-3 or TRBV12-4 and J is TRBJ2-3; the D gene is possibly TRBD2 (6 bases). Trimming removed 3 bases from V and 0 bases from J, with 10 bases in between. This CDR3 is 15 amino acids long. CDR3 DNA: TGTGCCAGCAGTTTTAGCGGATGGAGCACAGATACGCAGTATTTT. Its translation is CASSFSGWSTDTQYF.

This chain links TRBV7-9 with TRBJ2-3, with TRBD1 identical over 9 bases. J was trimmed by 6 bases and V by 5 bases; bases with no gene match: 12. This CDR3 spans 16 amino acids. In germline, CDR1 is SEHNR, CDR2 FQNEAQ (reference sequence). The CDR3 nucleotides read TGTGCCAGCAGCCCCGGGACAGGGCCATTTGATGATACGCAGTATTTT. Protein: CASSPGTGPFDDTQYF. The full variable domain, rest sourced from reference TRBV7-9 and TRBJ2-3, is DTGVSQNPRHKITKRGQNVTFRCDPISEHNRLYWYRQTLGQGPEFLTYFQNEAQLEKSRLLSDRFSAERPKGSFSTLEIQRTEQGDSAMYLCASSPGTGPFDDTQYFGPGTRLTVL.

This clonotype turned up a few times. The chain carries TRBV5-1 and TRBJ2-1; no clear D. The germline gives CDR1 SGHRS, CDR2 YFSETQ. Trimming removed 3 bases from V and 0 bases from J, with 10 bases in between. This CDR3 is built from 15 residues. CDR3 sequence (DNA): TGCGCCAGCAGCTCTACTCCCGTCTCCTACAATGAGCAGTTCTTC. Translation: CASSSTPVSYNEQFF.

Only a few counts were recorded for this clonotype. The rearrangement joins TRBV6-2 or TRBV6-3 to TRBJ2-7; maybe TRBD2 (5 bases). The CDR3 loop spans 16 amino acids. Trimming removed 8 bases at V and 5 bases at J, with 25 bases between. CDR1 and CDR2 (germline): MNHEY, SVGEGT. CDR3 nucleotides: TGTGCCAGCTCGGGCAGGACTGGATATGAGGGCGACGAGCAGTACTTC. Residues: CASSGRTGYEGDEQYF.

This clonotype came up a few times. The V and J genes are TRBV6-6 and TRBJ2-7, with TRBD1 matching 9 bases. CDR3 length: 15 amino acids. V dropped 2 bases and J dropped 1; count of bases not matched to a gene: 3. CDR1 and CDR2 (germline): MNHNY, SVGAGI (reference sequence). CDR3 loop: CASSYGQGRSYEQYF. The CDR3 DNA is TGTGCCAGCAGTTACGGACAGGGGAGGTCCTACGAGCAGTACTTC.

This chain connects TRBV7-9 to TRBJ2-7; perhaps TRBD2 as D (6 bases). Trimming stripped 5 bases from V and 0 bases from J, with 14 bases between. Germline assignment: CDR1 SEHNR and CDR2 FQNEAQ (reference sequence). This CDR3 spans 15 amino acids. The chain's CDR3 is CASSPGVGSSYEQYF. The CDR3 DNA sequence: TGTGCCAGCAGCCCGGGAGTCGGTAGCTCCTACGAGCAGTACTTC.

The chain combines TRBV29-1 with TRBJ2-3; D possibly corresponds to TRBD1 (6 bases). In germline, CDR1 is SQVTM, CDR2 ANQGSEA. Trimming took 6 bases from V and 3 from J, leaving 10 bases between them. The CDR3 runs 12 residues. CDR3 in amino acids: CSVRTETDTQYF. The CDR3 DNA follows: TGCAGCGTAAGGACAGAAACAGATACGCAGTATTTT.

CDR3 sequence: CASSRLRVRDTEAFF. DNA of the CDR3: TGTGCCAGCAGCCGCCTCAGGGTAAGGGACACTGAAGCTTTCTTT. The chain carries TRBV14 and TRBJ1-1; a possible D gene is TRBD1 (5 bases). With 4 bases removed from V and 3 bases from J, the gap between germline ends came to 15 bases. This CDR3 is 15 amino acids long. CDR1 is SGHDN, CDR2 FVKESK, per germline.

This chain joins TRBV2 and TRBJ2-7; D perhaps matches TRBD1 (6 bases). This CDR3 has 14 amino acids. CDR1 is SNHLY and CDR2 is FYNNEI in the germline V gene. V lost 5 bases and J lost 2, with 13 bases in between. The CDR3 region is CASSPRTATYEQYF. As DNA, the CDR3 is TGTGCCAGCAGTCCTCGGACAGCCACCTACGAGCAGTACTTC.

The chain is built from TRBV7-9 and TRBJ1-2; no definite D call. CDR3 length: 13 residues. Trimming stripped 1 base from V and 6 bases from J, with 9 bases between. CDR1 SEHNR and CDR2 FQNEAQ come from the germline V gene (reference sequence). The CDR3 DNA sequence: TGTGCCAGCAGCTTAGTCAACAAGGATGGCTACACCTTC. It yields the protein CASSLVNKDGYTF.

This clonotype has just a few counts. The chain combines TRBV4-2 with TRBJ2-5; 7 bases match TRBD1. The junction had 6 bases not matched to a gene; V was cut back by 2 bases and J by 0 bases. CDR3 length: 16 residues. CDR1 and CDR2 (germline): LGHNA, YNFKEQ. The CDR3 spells CASSQPGTANQETQYF. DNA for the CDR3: TGTGCCAGCAGCCAACCCGGGACAGCGAACCAAGAGACCCAGTACTTC.

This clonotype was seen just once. The CDR3 DNA reads as TGCAGTGCTCCACGTCGGACAGGGTTGGACTATGGCTACACCTTC. Its protein product is CSAPRRTGLDYGYTF. The rearrangement uses TRBV20-1 and TRBJ1-2, with 8 bases matching TRBD1. The germline gives CDR1 DFQATT, CDR2 SNEGSKA (reference sequence). Germline trimming cut 5 bases from V and 3 bases from J; bases unmatched to any gene: 11. This CDR3 spans 15 amino acids.

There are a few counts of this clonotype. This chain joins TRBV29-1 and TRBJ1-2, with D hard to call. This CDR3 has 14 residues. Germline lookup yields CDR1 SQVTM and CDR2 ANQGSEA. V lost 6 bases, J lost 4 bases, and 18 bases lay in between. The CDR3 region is CSVPGEGLIYGYTF. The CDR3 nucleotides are TGCAGCGTCCCCGGGGAGGGTCTAATCTATGGCTACACCTTC.

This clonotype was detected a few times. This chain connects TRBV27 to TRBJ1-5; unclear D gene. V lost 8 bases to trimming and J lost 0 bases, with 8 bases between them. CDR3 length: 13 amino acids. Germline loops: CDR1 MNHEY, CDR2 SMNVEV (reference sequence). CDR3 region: CASGWGSNQPQHF. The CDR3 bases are TGTGCCAGCGGCTGGGGTAGCAATCAGCCCCAGCATTTT.

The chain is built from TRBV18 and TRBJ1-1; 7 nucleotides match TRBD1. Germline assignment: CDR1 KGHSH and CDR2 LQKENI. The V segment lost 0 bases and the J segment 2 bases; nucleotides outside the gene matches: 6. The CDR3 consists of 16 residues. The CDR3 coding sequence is TGTGCCAGCTCACCACCGCGGGGACAGTCCAACACTGAAGCTTTCTTT. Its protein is CASSPPRGQSNTEAFF.

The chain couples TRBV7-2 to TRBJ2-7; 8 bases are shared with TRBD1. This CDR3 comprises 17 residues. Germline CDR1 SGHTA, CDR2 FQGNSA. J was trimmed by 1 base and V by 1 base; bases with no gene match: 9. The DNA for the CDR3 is TGTGCCAGCAGCTTAGTGGGCAGGGGGCCAGGTTCCTACGAGCAGTACTTC. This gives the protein CASSLVGRGPGSYEQYF.

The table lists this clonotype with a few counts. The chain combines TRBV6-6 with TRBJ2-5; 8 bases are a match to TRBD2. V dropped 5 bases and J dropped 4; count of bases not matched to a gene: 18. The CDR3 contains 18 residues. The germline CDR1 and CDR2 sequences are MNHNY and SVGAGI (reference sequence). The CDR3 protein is CASSPGGAGSISRETQYF. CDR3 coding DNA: TGTGCCAGCAGTCCCGGGGGGGCCGGATCGATCTCTAGAGAGACCCAGTACTTC.

CDR3 DNA: TGTGCCAGCAGTCTGGAGATACGCGGCTATGGCTACACCTTC. This sequence encodes CASSLEIRGYGYTF. The chain uses TRBV12-3 or TRBV12-4 and TRBJ1-2; D call uncertain. V was trimmed by 5 bases and J by 4 bases, leaving 14 bases between them. This CDR3 spans 14 amino acids.

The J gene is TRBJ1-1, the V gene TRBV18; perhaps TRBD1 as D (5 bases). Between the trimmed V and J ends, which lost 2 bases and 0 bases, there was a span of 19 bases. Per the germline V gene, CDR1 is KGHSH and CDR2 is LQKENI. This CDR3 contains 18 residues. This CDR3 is CASSPSGTFSTVNTEAFF. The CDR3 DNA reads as TGTGCCAGCTCACCATCAGGGACCTTCTCAACGGTGAACACTGAAGCTTTCTTT. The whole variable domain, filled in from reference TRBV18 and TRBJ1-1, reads NAGVMQNPRHLVRRRGQEARLRCSPMKGHSHVYWYRQLPEEGLKFMVYLQKENIIDESGMPKERFSAEFPKEGPSILRIQQVVRGDSAAYFCASSPSGTFSTVNTEAFFGQGTRLTVV.

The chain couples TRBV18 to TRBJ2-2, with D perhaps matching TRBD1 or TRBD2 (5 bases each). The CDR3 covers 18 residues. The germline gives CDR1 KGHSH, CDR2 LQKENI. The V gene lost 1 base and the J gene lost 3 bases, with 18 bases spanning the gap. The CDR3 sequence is CASSPRLATDPYTGELFF. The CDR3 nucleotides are TGTGCCAGCTCACCACGGTTAGCGACAGATCCTTACACCGGGGAGCTGTTTTTT.

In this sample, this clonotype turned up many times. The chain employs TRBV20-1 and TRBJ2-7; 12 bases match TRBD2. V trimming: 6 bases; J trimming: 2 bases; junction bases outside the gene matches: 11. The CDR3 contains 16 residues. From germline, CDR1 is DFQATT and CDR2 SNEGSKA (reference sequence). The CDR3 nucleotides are TGCAGTGCGCCGACTAGCGGGAGCCAGTGGCCCTACGAGCAGTACTTC. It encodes CSAPTSGSQWPYEQYF.

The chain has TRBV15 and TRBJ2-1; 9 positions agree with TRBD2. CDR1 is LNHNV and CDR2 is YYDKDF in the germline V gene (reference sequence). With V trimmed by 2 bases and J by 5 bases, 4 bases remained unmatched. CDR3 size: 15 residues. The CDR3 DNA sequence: TGTGCCACCAGCAGACTAGCGGGATCAAACAATGAGCAGTTCTTC. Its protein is CATSRLAGSNNEQFF.